Listed below are T cell receptor beta chains from one sample, sequenced in a study of cytomegalovirus exposure and HLA in healthy donors. Here immunoSEQ multiplex PCR was the method, and the copy in TCRdb shows in-frame clones only, minus some. The table lists about 130,000 clones, over 80% of them singletons. Sequenced material: PBMCs. These receptors all stem from a young man in good health and CMV-seropositive. The CDR3 runs from the conserved cysteine through the conserved F or W.

v_gene	j_gene	CDR3aa
TRBV19	TRBJ1-2	CASSRDSFNYGYTF
TRBV7-6	TRBJ2-1	CASSFGGGGSYNEQFF
TRBV4-1	TRBJ2-1	CASSQAGGGQFF
TRBV9	TRBJ1-1	CASSASPSGVEAFF
TRBV5-1	TRBJ1-2	CASSFEQGGLNYGYTF
TRBV5-4	TRBJ2-6	CASSFDSSGANVLTF
TRBV18	TRBJ2-3	CASSPGGRYTDTQYF
TRBV5-4	TRBJ1-2	CASSFRTRDRGRANYGYTF
TRBV10-3	TRBJ2-5	CAISDSTDGGETQYF
TRBV19	TRBJ1-1	CASSMGNQGTEAFF
TRBV5-4	TRBJ2-5	CASTLQGPTETQYF
TRBV2	TRBJ2-1	CASSRSYYNEQFF
TRBV19	TRBJ2-6	CASRGQGAQIGANVLTF
TRBV4-1	TRBJ2-1	CASSRGGGEQFF
TRBV18	TRBJ1-2	CASSPSRQPVGGYTF
TRBV28	TRBJ1-2	CASRRQGAYYGYTF
TRBV14	TRBJ2-5	CASSQDGGTGPKGSQYF
TRBV30	TRBJ1-2	CAWSVDSGSGYTF
TRBV5-4	TRBJ2-5	CASSLERGEQETQYF
TRBV29-1	TRBJ2-1	CSARAGGGHEQFF
TRBV18	TRBJ1-5	CASSPRDLIGQPQHF
TRBV7-9	TRBJ2-7	CASSFPGGLYEQYF
TRBV7-9	TRBJ2-7	CAYDGAYEQYF
TRBV5-1	TRBJ1-5	CASSLGSPGQPQHF
TRBV27	TRBJ1-2	CASSLEDRGSGYTF
TRBV28	TRBJ2-7	CASSTPIGQPYEQYF
TRBV7-2	TRBJ1-5	CASSFLGGDYQPQHF
TRBV9	TRBJ2-5	CASTQNPGTSHFQETQYF
TRBV7-9	TRBJ2-7	CASSLDLGEQYF
TRBV5-1	TRBJ2-7	CASSLTQVDEQYF
TRBV19	TRBJ1-4	CASTLTGDREKLFF
TRBV19	TRBJ1-2	CASSMGRAYGYTF
TRBV30	TRBJ2-4	CAWSVASGGAKNIQYF
TRBV18	TRBJ1-1	CASSPPGTGGATLNTEAFF
TRBV13	TRBJ2-5	CASSQLQETQYF
TRBV18	TRBJ2-7	CASSPPSGVSSYEQYF
TRBV28	TRBJ1-1	CASSLGRGPVVF
TRBV2	TRBJ2-5	CASSVPGVQETQYF
TRBV4-1	TRBJ2-3	CASSRGPAGFTDTQYF
TRBV30	TRBJ2-7	CAWSADRNSYEQYF
TRBV29-1	TRBJ1-2	CSVVEGSAYGYTF
TRBV7-2	TRBJ1-6	CASSLAQYSYNSPLHF
TRBV30	TRBJ2-7	CAWTEGSSVYEQYF
TRBV19	TRBJ1-1	CASRDMNTEAFF
TRBV27	TRBJ2-7	CASIKSSYEQYF
TRBV6-1	TRBJ2-7	CASSDPTVYSYEQYF
TRBV28	TRBJ1-1	CASSMSQGALRAEAFF
TRBV5-4	TRBJ1-1	CASSLPPPDTEAFF
TRBV5-8	TRBJ1-1	CASSLGQGHTEAFF
TRBV6-4	TRBJ2-5	CASSRTSGGQETQYF
TRBV5-1	TRBJ1-2	CASSVTGRYGYTF
TRBV2	TRBJ2-7	CASSEVEGLGEQYF
TRBV7-6	TRBJ2-1	CASSVTVQGMGSYNEQFF
TRBV29-1	TRBJ2-2	CSVFLLPGGHTGELFF
TRBV18	TRBJ2-7	CASSLRGDYEQYF